This TCR beta chain was identified in a study of blood T cell repertoires in COVID-19. Those enrolled, adults aged roughly 18 to 89 years, came from roughly 23 US areas. Participants were placed into cohorts based on the clinical history they reported. Assay: immunoSEQ multiplex PCR; the TCRdb copy retains only in-frame clones and omits some. Of over 200,000 clones in the sample, roughly 79% were seen once. The CDR3 runs to 17 residues. J was trimmed by 5 bases and V by 5 bases; bases with no gene match: 10. Germline V lookup: CDR1 SGHTA, CDR2 FQGNSA. This clonotype originated in a woman in her forties or fifties with acute COVID-19. V usage is TRBV7-2 and J usage is TRBJ2-1, with 12 nucleotides matching TRBD1. The material sequenced was PBMCs or T cells enriched from blood (not recorded which). DNA for the CDR3: TGTGCCAGCAGCCCAAGGTTGGGACAGGGGGCCCACAATGAGCAGTTCTTC. Its translation is CASSPRLGQGAHNEQFF.